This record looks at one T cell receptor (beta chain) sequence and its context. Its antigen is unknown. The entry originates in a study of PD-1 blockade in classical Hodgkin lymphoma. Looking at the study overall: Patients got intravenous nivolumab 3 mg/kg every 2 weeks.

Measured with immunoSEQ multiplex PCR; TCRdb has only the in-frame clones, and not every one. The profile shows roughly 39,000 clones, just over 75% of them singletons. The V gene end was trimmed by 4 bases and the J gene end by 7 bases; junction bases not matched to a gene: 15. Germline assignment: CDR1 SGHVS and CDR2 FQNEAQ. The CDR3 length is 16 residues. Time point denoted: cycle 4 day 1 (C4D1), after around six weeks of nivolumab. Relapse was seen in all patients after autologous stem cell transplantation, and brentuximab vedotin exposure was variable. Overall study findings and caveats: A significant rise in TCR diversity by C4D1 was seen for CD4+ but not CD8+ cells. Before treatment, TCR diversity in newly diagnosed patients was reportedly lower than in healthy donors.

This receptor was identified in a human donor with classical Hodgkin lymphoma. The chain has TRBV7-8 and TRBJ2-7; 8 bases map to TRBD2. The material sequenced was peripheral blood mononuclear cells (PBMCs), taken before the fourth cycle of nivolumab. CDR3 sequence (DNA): TGTGCCAGCAGCTCACGGCCCGGGACTAGTGGTGAAGAGCAGTACTTC. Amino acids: CASSSRPGTSGEEQYF.